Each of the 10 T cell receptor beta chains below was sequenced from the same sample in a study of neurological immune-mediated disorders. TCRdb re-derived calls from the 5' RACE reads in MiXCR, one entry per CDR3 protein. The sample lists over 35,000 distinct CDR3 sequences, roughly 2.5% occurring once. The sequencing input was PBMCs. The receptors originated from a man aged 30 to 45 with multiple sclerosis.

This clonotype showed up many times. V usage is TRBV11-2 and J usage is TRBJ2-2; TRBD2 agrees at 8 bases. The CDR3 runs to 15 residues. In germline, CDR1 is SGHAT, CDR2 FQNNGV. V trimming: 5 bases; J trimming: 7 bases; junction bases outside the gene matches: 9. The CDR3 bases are TGTGCCAGCAGCGGGGCGGGGGGCAATGGCGGGGAGCTGTTTTTT. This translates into CASSGAGGNGGELFF.

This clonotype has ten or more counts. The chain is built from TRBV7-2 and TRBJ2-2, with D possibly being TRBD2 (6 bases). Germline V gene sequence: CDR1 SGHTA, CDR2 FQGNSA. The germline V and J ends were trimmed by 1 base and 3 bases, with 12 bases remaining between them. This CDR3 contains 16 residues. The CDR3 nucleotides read TGTGCCAGCAGCTTAGTGTACGGGAGTTACACCGGGGAGCTGTTTTTT. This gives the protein CASSLVYGSYTGELFF. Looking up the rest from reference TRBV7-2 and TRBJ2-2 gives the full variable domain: GAGVSQSPSNKVTEKGKDVELRCDPISGHTALYWYRQSLGQGLEFLIYFQGNSAPDKSGLPSDRFSAERTGGSVSTLTIQRTQQEDSAVYLCASSLVYGSYTGELFFGEGSRLTVL.

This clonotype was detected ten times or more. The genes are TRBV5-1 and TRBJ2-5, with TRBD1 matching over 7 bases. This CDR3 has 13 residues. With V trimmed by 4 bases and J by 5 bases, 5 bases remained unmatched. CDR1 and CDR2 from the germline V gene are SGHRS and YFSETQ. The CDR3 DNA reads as TGCGCCAGCAGCCGACAGGGAGAGGAGACCCAGTACTTC. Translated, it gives CASSRQGEETQYF.

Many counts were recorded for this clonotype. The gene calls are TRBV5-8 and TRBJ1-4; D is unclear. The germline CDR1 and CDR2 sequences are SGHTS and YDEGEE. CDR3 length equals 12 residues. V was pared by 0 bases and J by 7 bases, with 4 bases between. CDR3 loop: CASSLGREKLFF. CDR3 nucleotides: TGTGCCAGCAGCTTGGGCCGTGAAAAACTGTTTTTT.

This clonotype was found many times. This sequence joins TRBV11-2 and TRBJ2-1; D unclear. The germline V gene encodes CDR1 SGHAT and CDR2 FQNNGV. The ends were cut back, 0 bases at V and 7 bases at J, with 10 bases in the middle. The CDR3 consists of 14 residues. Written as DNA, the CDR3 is TGTGCCAGCAGCTTAGATCCGCTAAATAATGAGCAGTTCTTC. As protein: CASSLDPLNNEQFF.

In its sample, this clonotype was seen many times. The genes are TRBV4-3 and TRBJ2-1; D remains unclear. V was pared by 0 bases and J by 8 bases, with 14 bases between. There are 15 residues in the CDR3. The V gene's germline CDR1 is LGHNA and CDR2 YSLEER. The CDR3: CASSQEYEAGDEQFF. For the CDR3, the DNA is TGCGCCAGCAGCCAAGAATACGAGGCTGGGGATGAGCAGTTCTTC.

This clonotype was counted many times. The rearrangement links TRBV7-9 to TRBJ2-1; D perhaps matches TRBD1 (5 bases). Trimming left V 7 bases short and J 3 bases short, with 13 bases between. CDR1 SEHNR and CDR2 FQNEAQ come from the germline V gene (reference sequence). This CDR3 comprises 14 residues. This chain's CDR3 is CASNDSPGYNEQFF. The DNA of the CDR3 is TGTGCCAGCAACGACAGTCCGGGCTACAATGAGCAGTTCTTC.

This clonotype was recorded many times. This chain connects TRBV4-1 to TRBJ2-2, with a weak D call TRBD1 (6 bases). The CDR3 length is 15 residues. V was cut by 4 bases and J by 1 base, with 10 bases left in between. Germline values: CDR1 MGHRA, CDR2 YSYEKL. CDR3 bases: TGCGCCAGCAGCCCCCAAGGGGGGAACACCGGGGAGCTGTTTTTT. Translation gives CASSPQGGNTGELFF.

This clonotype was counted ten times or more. DNA of the CDR3: TGTGCCAGCAGTACTAGCTCCTACGAGCAGTACTTC. Its protein product is CASSTSSYEQYF. The V and J genes are TRBV2 and TRBJ2-7, with D maybe TRBD2 (5 bases). This CDR3 is 12 amino acids long. The germline V gene encodes CDR1 SNHLY and CDR2 FYNNEI. V lost 5 bases and J 0 bases, leaving 5 bases between the germline ends.

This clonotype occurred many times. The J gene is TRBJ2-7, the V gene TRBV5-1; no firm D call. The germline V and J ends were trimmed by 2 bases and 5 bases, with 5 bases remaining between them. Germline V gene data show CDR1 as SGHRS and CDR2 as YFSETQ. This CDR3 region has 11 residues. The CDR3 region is CASSLANEQYF. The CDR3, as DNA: TGCGCCAGCAGCTTAGCTAACGAGCAGTACTTC.